This T cell receptor (beta chain) emerged from a study of T cells in Graves' hyperthyroidism and ophthalmopathy. RNA transcripts yielded amplified TCR beta CDR3 regions. RT-PCR in the first round (using the HTBI primer set) targeted the TCR CDR3. TCRdb redid the calling of the multiplex PCR reads with MiXCR, one entry per CDR3 protein. The sample holds 300,000 to 500,000 distinct CDR3 sequences, about 14% seen once. Study-wide results and limits: Separation of ophthalmopathy from stable hyperthyroidism was achieved by a 13 V-J model.

J gave up 9 bases and V 2 bases, and 17 bases lay outside the gene matches. The CDR3 covers 18 residues. Germline V gene lookup returns CDR1 MGHDK and CDR2 SYGVNS. This clonotype was observed a handful of times. Its antigen remains unknown. A NOSPECS grade of at least 4, a Clinical Activity Score of at least 3 and duration under 3 months were recorded in ophthalmopathy patients. The authors took PBMCs from over 8.5 ml fresh peripheral blood. Material: blood. The rearrangement joins TRBV25-1 to TRBJ2-4, with TRBD2 matching 9 bases. The receptor was isolated from a man between 50 and 59 years old with Graves' ophthalmopathy. The CDR3 DNA follows: TGTGCCAGCAGTGAAGGGTATAGCGGGAGCCGGCCGGGAGTCATTCAGTACTTC. Translation: CASSEGYSGSRPGVIQYF.